A selection of T cell receptor beta chains follows, all from one sample in a study of blood T cell repertoires in COVID-19. Here immunoSEQ multiplex PCR was the method, and the copy in TCRdb shows in-frame clones only, minus some. The data contain 250,000 or so clones, approximately 90% of them singletons. The specimen sequenced was PBMCs or T cells enriched from blood (not recorded which). These receptor sequences come from a woman aged 25 to 39 with acute COVID-19. CDR3s include the opening cysteine and the closing phenylalanine or tryptophan. The D gene is left open where the match is weak. Some rows mark clone size as missing; the rest say once, few, many or name a class of expanded clone.

>.|TRBD2|TRBV7-3|TRBJ2-1
TGTGCCAGCAGCTTAGGGTCTAGCGGTTACAATGAGCAGTTCTTC
CASSLGSSGYNEQFF
>once|TRBD2|TRBV3-1/TRBV3-2|TRBJ2-7
TGTGCCAGCAGCCAAGATCCAGTAGGGCTAGCGGGGACATCCTACGAGCAGTACTTC
CASSQDPVGLAGTSYEQYF
>.|.|TRBV28|TRBJ2-1
TGTGCCAGCAGGCCCCTTGGCGGGACCTACAATGAGCAGTTCTTC
CASRPLGGTYNEQFF
>once|TRBD2|TRBV24-1|TRBJ2-7
TGTGCCACCAGTGCCTGGACTAGCTCCCGGGAGCAGTACTTC
CATSAWTSSREQYF
>.|TRBD2|TRBV19|TRBJ2-1
TGTGCCAGCCGGCTTGCGGGAGGGAGTAATGAGCAGTTCTTC
CASRLAGGSNEQFF
>.|.|TRBV19|TRBJ1-5
TGTGCCAGTCAACGACAGGCGGACCAGCCCCAGCATTTT
CASQRQADQPQHF
>.|TRBD1|TRBV19|TRBJ1-4
TGTGCCAGTAGTCCGACAGGGTCAACTAATGAAAAACTGTTTTTT
CASSPTGSTNEKLFF
>once|TRBD2|TRBV5-1|TRBJ2-3
TGCGCCAGCAGCGGGCCAGGCGGGAGGGATATAGATACGCAGTATTTT
CASSGPGGRDIDTQYF
>.|.|TRBV7-9|TRBJ2-3
TGTGCCAGCGCCGCGGTGGGTAGCGGCACAGATACGCAGTATTTT
CASAAVGSGTDTQYF
>.|.|TRBV28|TRBJ1-1
TGTGCCAGCAGTTTATACCCCGGGGGTGCCCTTGAAGCTTTCTTT
CASSLYPGGALEAFF
>.|TRBD2|TRBV15|TRBJ2-7
TGTGCCACCAGCAGAGGAGGGGGACTAGCGGAGAACTCCTACGAGCAGTACTTC
CATSRGGGLAENSYEQYF
>.|TRBD1|TRBV2|TRBJ1-5
TGTGCCAGCAGGATTCCGGGACAGGGGGCTCATCAGCCCCAGCATTTT
CASRIPGQGAHQPQHF
>.|.|TRBV28|TRBJ1-2
TGTGCCAGCAGTTTAGGACAGCTGCGCTACACCTTC
CASSLGQLRYTF
>once|TRBD1|TRBV4-1|TRBJ1-5
TGCGCCTTGGTCGGACAGGGGTCTAATCAGCCCCAGCATTTT
CALVGQGSNQPQHF
>.|.|TRBV28|TRBJ1-6
TGTGCCAGCAGGATCGACAGTTGGAATTCACCCCTCCACTTT
CASRIDSWNSPLHF
>.|TRBD2|TRBV28|TRBJ2-5
TGTGCCAGCAGCGGACTAGCGGGGTACCAAGAGACCCAGTACTTC
CASSGLAGYQETQYF
>.|TRBD1|TRBV6-2/TRBV6-3|TRBJ1-1
TGTGCCAGCAGCTGGGACAGGGACACTGAAGCTTTCTTT
CASSWDRDTEAFF
>.|.|TRBV6-5|TRBJ1-5
TGTGCCAGCAGTACAGGGTTGAGCAATCAGCCCCAGCATTTT
CASSTGLSNQPQHF
>.|TRBD2|TRBV2|TRBJ2-3
TGTGCCAGCAGTGTAACTAGCGGGAGGGCCGATCCTAGCACAGATACGCAGTATTTT
CASSVTSGRADPSTDTQYF
>.|.|TRBV11-3|TRBJ2-5
TGTGCCAGCAGCTTAGGGGCGGGCGAGAGAGAGACCCAGTACTTC
CASSLGAGERETQYF
>.|.|TRBV7-9|TRBJ2-1
TGTGCCAGCAGCCCAAACAGGGACCCCAGCTCCTACAATGAGCAGTTCTTC
CASSPNRDPSSYNEQFF
>few|.|TRBV3-1/TRBV3-2|TRBJ2-3
TGTGCCAGCAGCCTCTCTAGCGTCACAGATACGCAGTATTTT
CASSLSSVTDTQYF
>.|TRBD2|TRBV11-2|TRBJ2-3
TGTGCCAGCAGTCCCGACGGGGGGAGCTATGACACGCAGTATTTT
CASSPDGGSYDTQYF
>.|TRBD2|TRBV7-3|TRBJ2-1
TGTGCCAGCAGCTTGCCGGGACTAGCGGGAGATGAGCAGTTCTTC
CASSLPGLAGDEQFF
>.|TRBD1|TRBV2|TRBJ2-7
TGTGCCAGCATCCCGGGACAGGGGGCCTACGAGCAGTACTTC
CASIPGQGAYEQYF
>.|.|TRBV6-1|TRBJ2-1
TGTGCCAGCAGTGAAGCGCTTGGGGCCACCTACAATGAGCAGTTCTTC
CASSEALGATYNEQFF
>.|.|TRBV12-3/TRBV12-4|TRBJ1-5
TGTGCCAGCAGTCCTAGCGGAAATCAGCCCCAGCATTTT
CASSPSGNQPQHF
>once|TRBD1|TRBV4-3|TRBJ1-5
TGCGCCAGCAGCCTATCTACAGGGGGCAATCAGCCCCAGCATTTT
CASSLSTGGNQPQHF
>.|.|TRBV15|TRBJ1-3
TGTGCCACCAGCAGAGAGGCGACACCAAGCTCTGGAAACACCATATATTTT
CATSREATPSSGNTIYF
>.|.|TRBV7-3|TRBJ2-3
TGTGCCAGCAGCCCTCGGGAGCCCCGAGCGAGAGGCTATACGCAGTATTTT
CASSPREPRARGYTQYF
>.|.|TRBV9|TRBJ1-5
TGTGCCAGCAGCGTAGATGACAGCCACAATCAGCCCCAGCATTTT
CASSVDDSHNQPQHF
>.|.|TRBV11-3|TRBJ1-1
TGTGCCAGCAGCCAACAGGGAAGCACTGAAGCTTTCTTT
CASSQQGSTEAFF
>.|TRBD1|TRBV27|TRBJ2-7
TGTGCCAGCAGTCTCACCACTGGGACAGGGGCCGAGCAGTACTTC
CASSLTTGTGAEQYF
>.|TRBD2|TRBV5-4|TRBJ2-7
TGTGCCAGCAGGGGGGGGGATTTCGCACCCGAGCAGTACTTC
CASRGGDFAPEQYF
>.|TRBD1|TRBV3-1/TRBV3-2|TRBJ2-7
TGTGCCAGCAGCCCGGGGACAGGGGGAACCTACGAGCAGTACTTC
CASSPGTGGTYEQYF
>.|.|TRBV27|TRBJ2-7
TGTGCCAGCAGTCTAACAGGGTTGGGGAACTACGAGCAGTACTTC
CASSLTGLGNYEQYF
>.|.|TRBV7-2|TRBJ2-2
TGTGCCAGCGTGTTCGGTGCGGGGCAAACCGGGGAGCTGTTTTTT
CASVFGAGQTGELFF
>.|.|TRBV5-5|TRBJ1-3
TGTGCCAGCAGCGGGCTTGGTGCGAATTCTGGAAACACCATATATTTT
CASSGLGANSGNTIYF
>.|TRBD2|TRBV4-1|TRBJ2-2
TGCGCCAGCAGCCTAGGCGGGAGTGGAACCGGGGAGCTGTTTTTT
CASSLGGSGTGELFF
>.|.|TRBV6-6|TRBJ1-1
TGTGCCAGCAGTCCCTTACCCAGGGGTCTTGCTTTCTTT
CASSPLPRGLAFF
>.|.|TRBV9|TRBJ2-7
TGTGCCAGCAGCGTAGAACCTGTCGGTTCCGAGCAGTACTTC
CASSVEPVGSEQYF
>.|.|TRBV28|TRBJ1-4
TGTGCCAGCAGTCGTTCAACTAATGAAAAACTGTTTTTT
CASSRSTNEKLFF
>.|.|TRBV3-1/TRBV3-2|TRBJ1-4
TGTGCCAGCAGCCAAGTCTTTAGCAGGGGCCGGGAAAAACTGTTTTTT
CASSQVFSRGREKLFF
>.|.|TRBV19|TRBJ1-4
TGTGCCAGTAGTATACTCAATGAAAAACTGTTTTTT
CASSILNEKLFF
>.|TRBD2|TRBV28|TRBJ2-3
TGTGCCAGCAGTTCCGGGACTATCACAGATACGCAGTATTTT
CASSSGTITDTQYF
>.|.|TRBV7-9|TRBJ2-7
TGTGCCAGCAGCTTAGACGGCGGTAGCCTATCCTACGAGCAGTACTTC
CASSLDGGSLSYEQYF